These 32 T cell receptor beta chains were all obtained from the same sample, sequenced in a study of OX40 agonist ivuxolimab in advanced cancers. The data were produced by immunoSEQ multiplex PCR, yet TCRdb's version contains in-frame clones alone and is incomplete. The data contain about 94,000 clones, 94% of them singletons. The sample consisted of CD4+ or CD8+ T cells sorted from blood, taken in a trial of the OX40 agonist ivuxolimab. These receptors were taken from an adult with an advanced solid tumor such as melanoma, head and neck, liver or kidney cancer.

Note on this clone: Other nucleotide sequences from this sample produce the same CDR3. The genes are TRBV28 and TRBJ1-2; no reliable D call. Germline V lookup: CDR1 MDHEN, CDR2 SYDVKM. With 8 bases removed from V and 0 bases from J, the gap between germline ends came to 4 bases. CDR3 size: 11 residues. The CDR3 region is CASEANYGYTF. CDR3 nucleotides: TGTGCCAGCGAGGCTAACTATGGCTACACCTTC.

The rearrangement links TRBV10-3 to TRBJ1-2; 8 bases align to TRBD1. CDR1 and CDR2 from the germline V gene are ENHRY and SYGVKD. Trimming at V came to 6 bases and at J to 6 bases, leaving 3 bases not matched to a gene. CDR3 length: 12 amino acids. The CDR3 bases are TGTGCCATCAGCCGGACAGGGAATGGCTACACCTTC. Protein: CAISRTGNGYTF.

The rearrangement joins TRBV7-6 to TRBJ1-5, with D possibly being TRBD1 (6 bases). The CDR3 has 15 residues. The germline V gene has CDR1 SGHVS and CDR2 FNYEAQ. Trimming removed 5 bases at V and 4 bases at J, with 15 bases between. The CDR3 nucleotides are TGTGCCAGCAGCCTTGGCGGGGGGCCAAATCAGCCCCAGCATTTT. Protein sequence: CASSLGGGPNQPQHF. Filled out from reference TRBV7-6 and TRBJ1-5, the complete variable domain reads GAGVSQSPRYKVTKRGQDVALRCDPISGHVSLYWYRQALGQGPEFLTYFNYEAQQDKSGLPNDRFSAERPEGSISTLTIQRTEQRDSAMYRCASSLGGGPNQPQHFGDGTRLSIL.

The V call is TRBV10-3, the J call TRBJ1-1, with a weak D call TRBD1 (5 bases). Deletions cut 8 bases from V and 5 bases from J, with 18 bases between. The CDR3 runs to 14 residues. Germline-derived CDR1 and CDR2 are ENHRY and SYGVKD. The CDR3 nucleotides are TGTGCCATCTCGAACCCTACAGGAACTACTGAAGCTTTCTTT. Residues: CAISNPTGTTEAFF.

V usage is TRBV19 and J usage is TRBJ2-5; 13 bases line up with TRBD2. CDR1 LNHDA and CDR2 SQIVND come from the germline V gene (reference sequence). The V segment lost 8 bases and the J segment 6 bases; nucleotides outside the gene matches: 0. CDR3 size: 12 residues. The CDR3 spells CASGTSGKTQYF. CDR3 DNA: TGTGCCAGTGGGACTAGCGGGAAGACCCAGTACTTC.

V and J are TRBV6-5 and TRBJ1-4; D perhaps matches TRBD1 (5 bases). Germline CDR1 MNHEY, CDR2 SVGAGI. The CDR3 length is 13 residues. V shed 2 bases and J shed 10 bases, with 11 bases lying between them. The DNA for the CDR3 is TGTGCCAGCAGTTACGCGACAGAAGGAAAACTGTTTTTT. Encoded protein: CASSYATEGKLFF.

Concerning this clone: This sample includes further DNA sequences coding for the same CDR3. The V call is TRBV6-5, the J call TRBJ2-3; the D call may be TRBD1 or TRBD2 (5 bases each). The V gene lost 0 bases and the J gene lost 5 bases, with 6 bases spanning the gap. CDR3 length: 13 amino acids. Germline loops: CDR1 MNHEY, CDR2 SVGAGI. Here the CDR3 DNA reads TGTGCCAGCAGTTACTCGAGGGGAGATACGCAGTATTTT. As protein: CASSYSRGDTQYF.

J is TRBJ2-5 and V is TRBV5-1; D gene ambiguous. From germline, CDR1 is SGHRS and CDR2 YFSETQ. Trimming removed 0 bases from V and 5 bases from J, with 11 bases in between. The CDR3 spans 14 residues. Here the CDR3 reads CASSLERLRETQYF. The DNA of the CDR3 is TGCGCCAGCAGCTTGGAGCGCCTCCGGGAGACCCAGTACTTC.

About this clone: At one end, the junction sequence differs from germline, possibly due to a read error. The chain is built from TRBV7-7 and TRBJ2-5, with TRBD1 identical over 9 bases. CDR1 is SSHAT and CDR2 is FNYEAQ in the germline V gene (reference sequence). The CDR3 runs to 16 residues. The CDR3 here is CASSLGGTGHQETQYF. The CDR3 coding sequence is TGTGCTAGCAGCTTAGGCGGGACAGGGCACCAAGAGACCCAGTACTTC.

The chain links TRBV5-5 to TRBJ1-1; D not certain. Germline CDR1 reads SGHKS; CDR2 reads YYEKEE (reference sequence). The length of the CDR3 is 14 residues. The V end lost 0 bases, the J end lost 2 bases, and 8 bases lay between the germline ends. As DNA, the CDR3 is TGTGCCAGCAGCTTGGAGGGCAGAAACACTGAAGCTTTCTTT. Its protein product is CASSLEGRNTEAFF.

J is TRBJ2-4 and V is TRBV30; 9 bases fit TRBD2. The CDR3 has 14 residues. With V trimmed by 2 bases and J by 4 bases, 3 bases remained unmatched. Germline CDR1 and CDR2: GTSNPN and SVGIG (reference sequence). The CDR3 sequence: CAWSQGLAKNIQYF. CDR3 sequence (DNA): TGTGCCTGGAGTCAGGGACTAGCTAAAAACATTCAGTACTTC.

V usage is TRBV4-3 and J usage is TRBJ1-2, with a tentative D call TRBD1 (5 bases). With 0 bases removed from V and 3 bases from J, the gap between germline ends came to 14 bases. This CDR3 contains 16 residues. CDR1 LGHNA and CDR2 YSLEER come from the germline V gene. In nucleotides, the CDR3 is TGCGCCAGCAGCCAAGACCGACAGATCAAGTACTATGGCTACACCTTC. It specifies CASSQDRQIKYYGYTF.

The chain has TRBV7-2 and TRBJ1-1; TRBD1 agrees at 7 bases. CDR3 length: 14 amino acids. Losses at the gene ends were 5 bases for V and 8 bases for J; bases not matched to a gene: 11. Looked up from germline, CDR1 is SGHTA and CDR2 is FQGNSA. This CDR3 is CASSISRGQPEAFF. The CDR3 nucleotides read TGTGCCAGCAGCATCAGCCGGGGACAGCCCGAAGCTTTCTTT.

This sequence joins TRBV4-3 and TRBJ1-5, with 10 bases aligning to TRBD1. CDR3 length: 17 amino acids. Germline-derived CDR1 and CDR2 are LGHNA and YSLEER. The ends lost 1 base at V and 9 bases at J; junction bases unmatched: 12. The CDR3 DNA follows: TGCGCCAGCAGCCAAGGGCCCCCGGGACAGGGGAGTCCGCCCCAGCATTTT. Translating it yields CASSQGPPGQGSPPQHF.

The chain combines TRBV2 with TRBJ1-2, with D possibly matching TRBD1 (6 bases). The CDR3 sequence is 14 residues long. Germline lookup yields CDR1 SNHLY and CDR2 FYNNEI. The V gene lost 6 bases and the J gene lost 8 bases, with 19 bases spanning the gap. The DNA for the CDR3 is TGTGCCAGCAGGCGGGACACCGGAACCGGGGGCTACACCTTC. Amino acids: CASRRDTGTGGYTF.

This chain links TRBV11-3 with TRBJ2-2, with 8 bases aligning to TRBD1. CDR1 is SGHNT, CDR2 YENEEA, per germline. The CDR3 sequence is 14 residues long. J gave up 6 bases and V 7 bases, and 7 bases lay outside the gene matches. The CDR3 bases are TGTGCCAGCACCACAGGGGGGAAAGCCGGGGAGCTGTTTTTT. It codes for CASTTGGKAGELFF. The complete variable domain, with remaining parts taken from reference TRBV11-3 and TRBJ2-2, reads EAGVVQSPRYKIIEKKQPVAFWCNPISGHNTLYWYLQNLGQGPELLIRYENEEAVDDSQLPKDRFSAERLKGVDSTLKIQPAELGDSAVYLCASTTGGKAGELFFGEGSRLTVL.

This clone was recorded only once. The gene calls are TRBV27 and TRBJ2-1; 11 bases fit TRBD2. The CDR3 is 16 amino acids. V shed 5 bases and J 9 bases; nucleotides not matched to a gene: 12. Germline V gene lookup returns CDR1 MNHEY and CDR2 SMNVEV (reference sequence). The CDR3 loop reads CASSLLGSGRAPEQFF. In DNA, the CDR3 is TGTGCCAGCAGTCTCCTGGGTAGCGGGAGGGCCCCTGAGCAGTTCTTC.

J is TRBJ2-1 and V is TRBV12-5, with D possibly being TRBD2 (6 bases). With 2 bases removed from V and 8 bases from J, the gap between germline ends came to 25 bases. The CDR3 covers 18 residues. CDR1 LGHNT and CDR2 FRNRAP come from the germline V gene. CDR3 DNA: TGTGCTAGTGGTTTGAAGTTGGGCGGGGTCACGGGTGTTTATGAGCAGTTCTTC. It codes for CASGLKLGGVTGVYEQFF.

The chain recombines TRBV5-1 with TRBJ2-5; 11 bases align to TRBD2. The CDR3 consists of 16 residues. V lost 4 bases to trimming and J lost 2 bases; unmatched junction nucleotides: 7. Germline CDR1 and CDR2: SGHRS and YFSETQ. Here the CDR3 DNA reads TGCGCCAGCAGCCAAACGTCTAGCGGGAGGCAAGAGACCCAGTACTTC. Residues: CASSQTSSGRQETQYF.

This clone has only a few counts. This chain uses TRBV7-9 with TRBJ1-2; D uncertain. Germline assignment: CDR1 SEHNR and CDR2 FQNEAQ (reference sequence). Trimming cost V 0 bases and J 8 bases, with 13 bases left between them. This CDR3 has 14 amino acids. The CDR3: CASSLAGGSPGYTF. For the CDR3, the DNA is TGTGCCAGCAGCTTAGCGGGCGGTTCACCGGGCTACACCTTC.

With regard to this clone: Within the sample, other DNA sequences also encode this same CDR3. V and J are TRBV6-1 and TRBJ1-1; tentative D call: TRBD1 (5 bases). Trimming removed 8 bases at V and 1 base at J, with 8 bases between. Germline CDR1 is MNHNS and CDR2 is SASEGT. This CDR3 has 12 residues. The CDR3 bases are TGTGCCAGCCTCAGGGAGAACACTGAAGCTTTCTTT. It codes for CASLRENTEAFF.

The rearrangement links TRBV19 to TRBJ2-5; 7 bases are shared with TRBD1. The CDR3 runs 15 residues. V lost 4 bases to trimming and J lost 2 bases; unmatched junction nucleotides: 7. Germline assignment: CDR1 LNHDA and CDR2 SQIVND (reference sequence). The CDR3 loop reads CASSNVQGRQETQYF. CDR3 DNA: TGTGCCAGTAGTAATGTACAGGGGCGGCAAGAGACCCAGTACTTC.

This clone appeared a few times. This chain links TRBV10-2 with TRBJ1-2; the D gene is possibly TRBD1 (5 bases). The CDR3 length is 12 residues. Germline V lookup: CDR1 WSHSY, CDR2 SAAADI. V lost 7 bases to trimming and J lost 4 bases, with 10 bases between them. The CDR3 loop is CASTQGGYGYTF. The CDR3 DNA is TGCGCCAGCACGCAGGGTGGCTATGGCTACACCTTC.

V and J are TRBV28 and TRBJ1-2, with D perhaps TRBD1 (6 bases). This CDR3 comprises 14 residues. Germline-derived CDR1 and CDR2 are MDHEN and SYDVKM. Between the trimmed V and J ends, which lost 6 bases and 0 bases, there was a span of 11 bases. DNA of the CDR3: TGTGCCAGCAGGACCGCAGGGGCTAACTATGGCTACACCTTC. Protein: CASRTAGANYGYTF.

The CDR3 bases are TGTGCCAGCAGCTTGGGTTCCAGGGCCGGCGGGGAGCTGTTTTTT. This translates into CASSLGSRAGGELFF. The V call is TRBV7-3, the J call TRBJ2-2; TRBD1 might be the D (5 bases). The V end lost 3 bases, the J end lost 7 bases, and 15 bases lay between the germline ends. The germline CDR1 and CDR2 sequences are SGHTA and FQGTGA. The length of the CDR3 is 15 residues.

The chain combines TRBV11-1 with TRBJ2-2; tentatively, D is TRBD1 (6 bases). Between the trimmed V and J ends, which lost 4 bases and 7 bases, there was a span of 16 bases. Germline V gene lookup returns CDR1 SGHAT and CDR2 FQDESV (reference sequence). This CDR3 comprises 15 residues. The CDR3, as DNA: TGTGCCAGCAGCTCCCGGGACACCTTTTACGGGGAGCTGTTTTTT. Amino acid sequence: CASSSRDTFYGELFF.

Only one count was recorded for this clone. This chain connects TRBV9 to TRBJ2-7; D may be TRBD1 or TRBD2 (5 bases each). This CDR3 spans 16 amino acids. Germline V gene lookup returns CDR1 SGDLS and CDR2 YYNGEE. Trimming took off 3 bases at V and 0 bases at J, with 16 bases between the two ends. The CDR3 loop reads CASSAGGTPASYEQYF. Here the CDR3 DNA reads TGTGCCAGCAGCGCCGGTGGGACGCCCGCCTCCTACGAGCAGTACTTC.

This clone is a singleton in its sample. The V and J genes are TRBV19 and TRBJ2-5, with D possibly called TRBD1 or TRBD2 (7 bases each). This CDR3 region has 15 residues. In germline, CDR1 is LNHDA, CDR2 SQIVND (reference sequence). Trimming took 5 bases from V and 4 from J, leaving 17 bases between them. CDR3 protein: CASSPRTGEGETQYF. Written as DNA, the CDR3 is TGTGCCAGTAGTCCCAGAACAGGGGAGGGAGAGACCCAGTACTTC.

The gene calls are TRBV2 and TRBJ1-1; 8 nucleotides agree with TRBD1. V gave up 7 bases and J gave up 0 bases; unmatched junction bases: 7. The CDR3 loop spans 15 amino acids. Germline CDR1 SNHLY, CDR2 FYNNEI. Here the CDR3 reads CASIRTGRMNTEAFF. Here the CDR3 DNA reads TGTGCCAGCATAAGGACAGGGAGAATGAACACTGAAGCTTTCTTT.

The rearrangement joins TRBV5-1 to TRBJ1-4, with a tentative D call TRBD1 (6 bases). Germline V CDR1 and CDR2: SGHRS, YFSETQ. The CDR3 has 14 residues. Trimming took off 0 bases at V and 6 bases at J, with 9 bases between the two ends. The CDR3 bases are TGCGCCAGCAGCTTGGGGAGGGGGGATGAAAAACTGTTTTTT. Protein: CASSLGRGDEKLFF.

The chain combines TRBV5-1 with TRBJ1-1; 10 bases line up with TRBD1. The CDR3 has 15 residues. Germline CDR1 and CDR2: SGHRS and YFSETQ. The V and J ends lost 4 bases and 6 bases, in that order; junction bases with no gene match: 9. CDR3 bases: TGCGCCAGCAGCAACCGGGACAGGGGATCGGCTGAAGCTTTCTTT. Its protein is CASSNRDRGSAEAFF. The variable domain in full, with the rest retrieved from reference TRBV5-1 and TRBJ1-1, is KAGVTQTPRYLIKTRGQQVTLSCSPISGHRSVSWYQQTPGQGLQFLFEYFSETQRNKGNFPGRFSGRQFSNSRSEMNVSTLELGDSALYLCASSNRDRGSAEAFFGQGTRLTVV.

The V call is TRBV5-4, the J call TRBJ2-2, with 12 bases matching TRBD1. The junction had 7 bases not matched to a gene; V was cut back by 0 bases and J by 7 bases. Germline lookup yields CDR1 SGHNT and CDR2 YYREEE (reference sequence). This CDR3 region has 17 residues. The CDR3 DNA is TGTGCCAGCAGCTTGGCCCCGGGACAGGGGGCCGGCGGGGAGCTGTTTTTT. Protein: CASSLAPGQGAGGELFF.